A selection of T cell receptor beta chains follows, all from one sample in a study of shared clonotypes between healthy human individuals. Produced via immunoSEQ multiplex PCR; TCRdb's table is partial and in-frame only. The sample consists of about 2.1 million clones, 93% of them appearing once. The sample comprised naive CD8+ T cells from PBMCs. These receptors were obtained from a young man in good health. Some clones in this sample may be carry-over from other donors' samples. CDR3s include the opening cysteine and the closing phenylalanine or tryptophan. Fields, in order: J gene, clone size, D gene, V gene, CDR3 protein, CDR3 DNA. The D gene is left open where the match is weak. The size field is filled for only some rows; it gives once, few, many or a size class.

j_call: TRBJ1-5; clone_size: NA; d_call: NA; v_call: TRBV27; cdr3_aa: CASSFGRADSNQPQHF; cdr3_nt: TGTGCCAGCAGTTTTGGCAGGGCGGATAGCAATCAGCCCCAGCATTTT
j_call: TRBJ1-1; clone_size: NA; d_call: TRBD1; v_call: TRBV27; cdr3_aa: CASSRNRGRYTPPDTEAFF; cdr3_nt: TGTGCCAGCAGCCGCAACAGGGGGCGGTATACCCCGCCGGACACTGAAGCTTTCTTT
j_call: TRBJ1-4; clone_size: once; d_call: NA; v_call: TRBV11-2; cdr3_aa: CASSTGPPPLFF; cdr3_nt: TGTGCCAGCAGCACCGGACCGCCCCCACTGTTTTTT
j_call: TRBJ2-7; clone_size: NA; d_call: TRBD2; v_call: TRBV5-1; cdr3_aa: CASSFSGRAYEQYF; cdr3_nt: TGCGCCAGCAGCTTCAGCGGGAGGGCCTACGAGCAGTACTTC
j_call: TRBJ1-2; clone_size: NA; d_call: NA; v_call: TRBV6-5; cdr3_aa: CASSYSVGARSGYTF; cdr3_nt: TGTGCCAGCAGTTACTCAGTAGGGGCCCGAAGTGGCTACACCTTC
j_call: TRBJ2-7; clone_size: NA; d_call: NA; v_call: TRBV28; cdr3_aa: CASSLYEQGLREQYF; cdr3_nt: TGTGCCAGCAGTTTATACGAACAGGGACTAAGAGAGCAGTACTTC
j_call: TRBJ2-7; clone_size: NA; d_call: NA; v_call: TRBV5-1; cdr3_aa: CASSLGFSAVEQYF; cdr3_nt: TGCGCCAGCAGCTTGGGGTTCTCGGCGGTCGAGCAGTACTTC
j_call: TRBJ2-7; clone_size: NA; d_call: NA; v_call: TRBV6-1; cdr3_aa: CASSDRSRNYEQYF; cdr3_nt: TGTGCCAGCAGCGATAGGAGTCGCAACTACGAGCAGTACTTC
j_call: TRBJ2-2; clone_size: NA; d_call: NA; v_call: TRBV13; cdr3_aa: CASSFIVNTGELFF; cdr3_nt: TGTGCCAGCAGCTTTATAGTGAACACCGGGGAGCTGTTTTTT
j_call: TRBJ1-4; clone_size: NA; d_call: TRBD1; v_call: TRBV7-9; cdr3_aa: CASSLTGGNEKLFF; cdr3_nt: TGTGCCAGCAGTTTGACAGGGGGTAATGAAAAACTGTTTTTT
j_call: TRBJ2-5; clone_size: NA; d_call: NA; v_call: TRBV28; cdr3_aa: CASSSWSQGGAETQYF; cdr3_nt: TGTGCCAGCAGTTCGTGGTCCCAGGGGGGTGCGGAGACCCAGTACTTC
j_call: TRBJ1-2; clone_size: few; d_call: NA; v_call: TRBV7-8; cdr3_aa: CASSSGTGRSDYGYTF; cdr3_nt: TGTGCCAGCAGCTCCGGCACCGGCAGGTCGGACTATGGCTACACCTTC
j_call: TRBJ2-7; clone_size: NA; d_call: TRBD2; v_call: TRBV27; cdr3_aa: CASSLSSGSRVSAYEQYF; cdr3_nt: TGTGCCAGCAGTTTATCTAGCGGGAGTCGAGTATCGGCCTACGAGCAGTACTTC
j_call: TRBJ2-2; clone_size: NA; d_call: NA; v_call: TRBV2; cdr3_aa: CASTNRGNPTGELFF; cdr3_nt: TGTGCCAGCACCAATAGGGGAAACCCGACCGGGGAGCTGTTTTTT
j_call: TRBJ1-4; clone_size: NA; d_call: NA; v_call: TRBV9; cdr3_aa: CASSPGRGSANEKLFF; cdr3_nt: TGTGCCAGCAGCCCCGGTCGGGGATCAGCTAATGAAAAACTGTTTTTT
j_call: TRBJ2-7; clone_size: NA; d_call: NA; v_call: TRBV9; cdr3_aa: CASSPKPVFYEQYF; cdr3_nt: TGTGCCAGCAGCCCAAAACCGGTTTTCTACGAGCAGTACTTC
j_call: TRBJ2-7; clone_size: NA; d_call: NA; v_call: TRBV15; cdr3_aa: CATSAGALYEQYF; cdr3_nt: TGTGCCACCAGCGCAGGGGCTCTCTACGAGCAGTACTTC
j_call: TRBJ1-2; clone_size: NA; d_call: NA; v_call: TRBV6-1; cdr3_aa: CASTPDRYGYTF; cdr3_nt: TGTGCCAGCACCCCTGACCGCTATGGCTACACCTTC
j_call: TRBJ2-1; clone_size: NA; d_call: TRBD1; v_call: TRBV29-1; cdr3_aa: CSVEEPARTGDNEQFF; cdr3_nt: TGCAGCGTTGAGGAGCCAGCCCGGACAGGGGACAATGAGCAGTTCTTC
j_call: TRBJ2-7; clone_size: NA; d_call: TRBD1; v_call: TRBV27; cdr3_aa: CASSDRDRALIEQYF; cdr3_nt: TGTGCCAGCAGTGACCGGGACAGGGCTCTCATCGAGCAGTACTTC
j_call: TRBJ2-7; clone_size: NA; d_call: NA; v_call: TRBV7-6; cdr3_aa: CASSLALGRNRADEQYF; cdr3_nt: TGTGCCAGCAGCTTAGCGCTGGGACGGAATCGAGCAGACGAGCAGTACTTC
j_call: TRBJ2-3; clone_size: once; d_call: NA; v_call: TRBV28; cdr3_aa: CASSWSSGGTDTQYF; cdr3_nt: TGTGCCAGCAGTTGGAGTAGTGGAGGCACAGATACGCAGTATTTT
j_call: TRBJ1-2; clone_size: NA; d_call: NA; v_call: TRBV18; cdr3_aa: CASSPPGQGPYGYTF; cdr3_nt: TGTGCCAGCTCACCACCGGGGCAGGGTCCTTATGGCTACACCTTC
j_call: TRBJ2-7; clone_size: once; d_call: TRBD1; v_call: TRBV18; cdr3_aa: CASSPGTGPYEQYF; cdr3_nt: TGTGCCAGCTCACCAGGGACAGGGCCCTACGAGCAGTACTTC
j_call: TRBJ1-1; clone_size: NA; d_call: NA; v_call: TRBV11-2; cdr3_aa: CASSLDVRAVFGTEAFF; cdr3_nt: TGTGCCAGCAGCTTAGATGTGAGGGCGGTTTTTGGCACTGAAGCTTTCTTT
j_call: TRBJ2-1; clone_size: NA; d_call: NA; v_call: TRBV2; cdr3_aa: CASRSGDNEQFF; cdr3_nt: TGTGCCAGCAGATCAGGGGACAATGAGCAGTTCTTC
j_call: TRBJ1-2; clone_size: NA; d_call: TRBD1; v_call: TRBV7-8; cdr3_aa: CASSWTRTGDYTF; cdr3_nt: TGTGCCAGCAGCTGGACACGGACAGGGGACTACACCTTC
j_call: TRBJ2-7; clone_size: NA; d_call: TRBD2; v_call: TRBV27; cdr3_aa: CASSLRLAGVTSYEQYF; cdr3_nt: TGTGCCAGCAGCCTCCGTTTGGCGGGAGTTACCTCCTACGAGCAGTACTTC
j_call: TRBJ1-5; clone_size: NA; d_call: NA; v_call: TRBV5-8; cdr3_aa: CASSLEGRVMGQPQHF; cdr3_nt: TGTGCCAGCAGCTTGGAGGGCAGGGTCATGGGTCAGCCCCAGCATTTT
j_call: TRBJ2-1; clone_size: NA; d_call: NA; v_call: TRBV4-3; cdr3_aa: CASSPDLWTFNEQFF; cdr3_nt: TGCGCCAGCAGCCCCGACCTTTGGACTTTTAATGAGCAGTTCTTC
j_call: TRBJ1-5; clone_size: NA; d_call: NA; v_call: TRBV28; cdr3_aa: CASSPRGGNQPQHF; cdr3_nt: TGTGCCAGCAGCCCGCGGGGAGGCAATCAGCCCCAGCATTTT
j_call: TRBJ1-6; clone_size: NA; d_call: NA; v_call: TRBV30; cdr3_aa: CAWSPNLWGLDNSPLHF; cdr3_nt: TGTGCCTGGAGTCCGAATTTGTGGGGGCTCGATAATTCACCCCTCCACTTT
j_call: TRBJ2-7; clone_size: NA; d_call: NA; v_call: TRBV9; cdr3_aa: CASSGTGTGYYEQYF; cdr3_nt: TGTGCCAGCAGCGGAACCGGGACTGGGTACTACGAGCAGTACTTC
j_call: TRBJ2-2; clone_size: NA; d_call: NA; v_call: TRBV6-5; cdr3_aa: CASSYSRGTVPGELFF; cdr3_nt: TGTGCCAGCAGTTACTCGCGGGGGACAGTTCCCGGGGAGCTGTTTTTT
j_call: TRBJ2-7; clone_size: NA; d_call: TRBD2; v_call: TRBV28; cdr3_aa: CASAGVGGSYEQYF; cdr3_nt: TGTGCCAGCGCGGGGGTCGGGGGCTCCTACGAGCAGTACTTC
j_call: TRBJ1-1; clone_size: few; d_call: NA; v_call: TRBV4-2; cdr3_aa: CASSQNQGWGAEAFF; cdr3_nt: TGTGCCAGCAGCCAAAATCAGGGTTGGGGGGCTGAAGCTTTCTTT
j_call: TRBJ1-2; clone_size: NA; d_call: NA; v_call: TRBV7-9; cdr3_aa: CASSLEFLAPTGGYTF; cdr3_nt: TGTGCCAGCAGCTTAGAGTTCCTGGCGCCTACGGGCGGCTACACCTTC
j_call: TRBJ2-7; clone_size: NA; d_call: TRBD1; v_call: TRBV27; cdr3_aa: CASTPGQGSLPYEQYF; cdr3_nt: TGTGCCAGCACTCCGGGACAGGGTTCTCTTCCCTACGAGCAGTACTTC
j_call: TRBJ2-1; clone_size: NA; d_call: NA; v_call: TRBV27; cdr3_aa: CASSPGTLVYNEQFF; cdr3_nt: TGTGCCAGCAGTCCCGGGACACTAGTCTACAATGAGCAGTTCTTC
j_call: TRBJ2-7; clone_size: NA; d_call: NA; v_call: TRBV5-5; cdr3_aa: CASSFTTGYHEQYF; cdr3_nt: TGTGCCAGCAGCTTCACCACAGGGTACCACGAGCAGTACTTC
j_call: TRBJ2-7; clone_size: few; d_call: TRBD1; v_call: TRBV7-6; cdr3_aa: CASSLVRGEQYF; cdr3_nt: TGTGCCAGCAGCTTAGTCAGGGGGGAGCAGTACTTC
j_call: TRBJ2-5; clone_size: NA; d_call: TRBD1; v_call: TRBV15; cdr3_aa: CATSTGFGTERPETQYF; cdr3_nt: TGTGCCACCAGCACGGGTTTTGGGACAGAGCGACCGGAGACCCAGTACTTC
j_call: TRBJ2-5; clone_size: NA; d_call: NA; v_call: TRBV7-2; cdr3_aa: CASSSPPAGGGTQYF; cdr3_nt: TGTGCCAGCAGCTCGCCCCCGGCGGGCGGAGGGACCCAGTACTTC
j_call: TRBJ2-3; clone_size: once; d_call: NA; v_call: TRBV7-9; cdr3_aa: CASSLAGTSTDTQYF; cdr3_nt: TGTGCCAGCAGCTTAGCGGGGACTAGCACAGATACGCAGTATTTT
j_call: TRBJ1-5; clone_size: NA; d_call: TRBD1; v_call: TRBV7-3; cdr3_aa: CASSKRVVGDRKVSNQPQHF; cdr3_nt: TGTGCCAGCAGCAAAAGGGTAGTGGGGGACAGAAAGGTTAGCAATCAGCCCCAGCATTTT
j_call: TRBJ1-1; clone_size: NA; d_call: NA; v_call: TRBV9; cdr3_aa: CASSDESGVDTEAFF; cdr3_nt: TGTGCCAGCAGCGACGAATCAGGGGTGGACACTGAAGCTTTCTTT
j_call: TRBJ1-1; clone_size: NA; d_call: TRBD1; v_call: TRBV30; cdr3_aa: CARKGTGLSEAFF; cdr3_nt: TGTGCCCGGAAGGGGACAGGGTTGTCTGAAGCTTTCTTT
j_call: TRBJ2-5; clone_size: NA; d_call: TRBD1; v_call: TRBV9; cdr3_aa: CASSRRQGQETQYF; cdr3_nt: TGTGCCAGCAGCAGACGACAGGGCCAAGAGACCCAGTACTTC
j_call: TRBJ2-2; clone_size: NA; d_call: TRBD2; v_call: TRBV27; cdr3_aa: CASSGTSGSGNTGELFF; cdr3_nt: TGTGCCAGCAGCGGGACTAGCGGGAGCGGGAACACCGGGGAGCTGTTTTTT
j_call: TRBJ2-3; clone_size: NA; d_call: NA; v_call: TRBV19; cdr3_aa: CASTINDGDTQYF; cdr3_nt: TGTGCCAGTACCATTAACGATGGGGATACGCAGTATTTT
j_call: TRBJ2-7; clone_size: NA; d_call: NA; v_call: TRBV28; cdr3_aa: CASSVASHYEQYF; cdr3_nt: TGTGCCAGCAGCGTAGCGAGCCACTACGAGCAGTACTTC
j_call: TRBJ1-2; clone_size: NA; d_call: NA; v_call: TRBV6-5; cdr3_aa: CASSPRQTNYGYTF; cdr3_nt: TGTGCCAGCAGTCCTCGACAGACGAACTATGGCTACACCTTC